A selection of T cell receptor beta chains follows, all from one sample in a study of T cell responses to AZD1222 COVID-19 vaccine. Using immunoSEQ multiplex PCR, the repertoire was profiled, and TCRdb retains in-frame clones only, with some absent. The sample includes about 86,000 clones, roughly 87% of them seen just once. This sample comprised peripheral blood, obtained 28 days after the second AZD1222 dose. The receptor set was obtained from an adult who received the AZD1222 COVID-19 vaccine. The CDR3 runs from the conserved cysteine through the conserved F or W. Fields, in order: V gene, J gene, clone size, D gene, CDR3 DNA, CDR3 protein. D genes are given only for firm matches. Only some rows state a clone size, as once, few, many or a class for expanded clones.

TRBV6-5	TRBJ1-1	.	.	TGTGCCAGCAGCTTCGGACAGTCCCACACTGAAGCTTTCTTT	CASSFGQSHTEAFF
TRBV12-3/TRBV12-4	TRBJ1-3	.	.	TGTGCCAGCAGTCCTACCGGAAACACCATATATTTT	CASSPTGNTIYF
TRBV6-1	TRBJ2-3	.	TRBD2	TGTGCCAGCAGTGTGCCCATAGCGGGGGAGAAGTGGAGGGGCACAGATACGCAGTATTTT	CASSVPIAGEKWRGTDTQYF
TRBV5-4	TRBJ2-1	.	TRBD2	TGTGCCAGCAGCCTACCCGGGACTAGCGGTAATGAGCAGTTCTTC	CASSLPGTSGNEQFF
TRBV20-1	TRBJ2-7	.	TRBD1	TGCAGTGCTAGTAGGACAGGGGAGGTAAACGAGCAGTACTTC	CSASRTGEVNEQYF
TRBV6-6	TRBJ1-1	.	TRBD1	TGTGCCAGCAGTCCCCTGGGACAGGGGGCGCTGGACACTGAAGCTTTCTTT	CASSPLGQGALDTEAFF
TRBV11-2	TRBJ1-4	few	TRBD1	TGTGCCAGCAGCTTATTGGGACAGGGTATAATGGCAACTAATGAAAAACTGTTTTTT	CASSLLGQGIMATNEKLFF
TRBV21-1	TRBJ2-2	.	.	TGTGCCAGCAGCAAAGTCGGGAGACAGGGGGAAAACACCGGGGAGCTGTTTTTT	CASSKVGRQGENTGELFF
TRBV15	TRBJ2-7	.	TRBD1	TGTGCCACCAGCAGAGACCGGACAGGGCACGAGCAGTACTTC	CATSRDRTGHEQYF
TRBV9	TRBJ1-6	.	.	TGTGCCAGCAGCGCCACAGGGACCCATTCACCCCTCCACTTT	CASSATGTHSPLHF
TRBV11-3	TRBJ2-7	.	.	TGTGCCAGCTCGACGACGGTGGGTTACGAGCAGTACTTC	CASSTTVGYEQYF
TRBV6-2/TRBV6-3	TRBJ2-1	.	TRBD1	TGTGCCAGCAGTTACACCCCCGGGACAGGGTACAATGAGCAGTTCTTC	CASSYTPGTGYNEQFF
TRBV3-1/TRBV3-2	TRBJ1-1	.	.	TGTGCCAGCAGCCGGAATATGAACACTGAAGCTTTCTTT	CASSRNMNTEAFF
TRBV15	TRBJ2-5	.	.	TGTGCCACCAGCGGGGGGCCGCGAGAGACCCAGTACTTC	CATSGGPRETQYF
TRBV11-1	TRBJ2-7	.	TRBD1	TGTGCCAGCAGCTTAGCCGACAGGGGGTTCGACGAGCAGTACTTC	CASSLADRGFDEQYF
TRBV24-1	TRBJ2-3	.	TRBD2	TGTGCCACCAGTGAGCTTGGACTAGCGGGGGGGAACACAGATACGCAGTATTTT	CATSELGLAGGNTDTQYF
TRBV7-9	TRBJ1-3	.	.	TGTGCCAGCAGCGTTACGGAATCTGGAAACACCATATATTTT	CASSVTESGNTIYF
TRBV7-2	TRBJ1-1	.	TRBD1	TGTGCCAGCAGCAAGAGGACAGGGGACGAAGCTTTCTTT	CASSKRTGDEAFF
TRBV10-2	TRBJ2-7	once	.	TGCGCCAGCAGTGGGAGGACAGTCTCCTACGAGCAGTACTTC	CASSGRTVSYEQYF
TRBV13	TRBJ1-2	.	.	TGTGCCAGCAGCCCACCATGGGACGGGATTAACTATGGCTACACCTTC	CASSPPWDGINYGYTF
TRBV7-9	TRBJ2-3	.	TRBD2	TGTGCCAGCACCTCTCTAGCGGGGGGCATCGATACGCAGTATTTT	CASTSLAGGIDTQYF
TRBV15	TRBJ2-7	.	TRBD1	TGTGCCACCAGCCGCCGGGACAGCAGCTCCTACGAGCAGTACTTC	CATSRRDSSSYEQYF
TRBV5-4	TRBJ1-1	.	.	TGTGCCAGCAGCTTGGAACGGCCGATGGGAAACACTGAAGCTTTCTTT	CASSLERPMGNTEAFF
TRBV27	TRBJ1-1	.	TRBD1	TGTGCCAGCAGTGACAGGGCGAACACTGAAGCTTTCTTT	CASSDRANTEAFF
TRBV7-9	TRBJ2-3	.	TRBD2	TGTGCCAGCAGCTTACGGGGGACTACTAGCACAGATACGCAGTATTTT	CASSLRGTTSTDTQYF
TRBV19	TRBJ2-5	.	.	TGTGCCAGTAGCACGGGGTTGGGAGAGACCCAGTACTTC	CASSTGLGETQYF
TRBV6-2/TRBV6-3	TRBJ2-3	hyperexpanded	TRBD2	TGTGCCAGCAGTGGGACTAGCGGGGCAGATACGCAGTATTTT	CASSGTSGADTQYF
TRBV5-8	TRBJ2-4	.	.	TGTGCCAGCAGCCCGGACAAGGGGGAAAACATTCAGTACTTC	CASSPDKGENIQYF
TRBV11-2	TRBJ1-1	.	.	TGTGCCAGCAGCTTGACGGGGGGCGGCACTGAAGCTTTCTTT	CASSLTGGGTEAFF
TRBV20-1	TRBJ1-1	.	.	TGCAGTGCTAGTAGGGAGACACGGACTACTGAAGCTTTCTTT	CSASRETRTTEAFF
TRBV7-3	TRBJ2-5	.	TRBD2	TGTGCCAGCAGCTATCTAGCGGGGCAAGAGACCCAGTACTTC	CASSYLAGQETQYF
TRBV6-4	TRBJ2-1	.	.	TGTGCCAGCAGTGACGGGCGTAGCTCCTACAATGAGCAGTTCTTC	CASSDGRSSYNEQFF
TRBV6-5	TRBJ2-7	.	.	TGTGCCAGCAGTATGGACAGAGACTACGAGCAGTACTTC	CASSMDRDYEQYF
TRBV6-5	TRBJ2-7	.	.	TGTGCCAGCAGTTACTCCGCTGGTGAGAGCTCCTACGAGCAGTACTTC	CASSYSAGESSYEQYF
TRBV5-4	TRBJ1-2	.	.	TGTGCCAGCAGCCATAGGACGGTTAACTATGGCTACACCTTC	CASSHRTVNYGYTF
TRBV12-3/TRBV12-4	TRBJ1-1	.	TRBD1	TGTGCCAGCAGTAGTACAGGGGGCCGGAAAGCTTTCTTT	CASSSTGGRKAFF
TRBV11-3	TRBJ2-3	.	.	TGTGCCAGCAGCTTGGGGTCCGGGGGCCCTAGCACAGATACGCAGTATTTT	CASSLGSGGPSTDTQYF
TRBV10-2	TRBJ2-3	.	TRBD1	TGCGCCAGCACCCCGGACAGGGGGGTTTCAGATACGCAGTATTTT	CASTPDRGVSDTQYF
TRBV28	TRBJ1-5	.	TRBD1	TGTGCCAGCAGTTTCGGCGCTCCTTGGCAGGGGGCTAATCAGCCCCAGCATTTT	CASSFGAPWQGANQPQHF
TRBV30	TRBJ2-6	.	.	TGTGCCTGGAGCCGAGATGGTGGGGCCAACGTCCTGACTTTC	CAWSRDGGANVLTF
TRBV7-9	TRBJ2-3	once	.	TGTGCCAGCAGCCTCGGGGTCACAGATACGCAGTATTTT	CASSLGVTDTQYF